This record concerns one TCR beta chain sequence. Here immunoSEQ multiplex PCR was the method, and the copy in TCRdb shows in-frame clones only, minus some. Among roughly 76,000 clones, around 90% were seen once, and the ten largest hold 0.47%. The sample belongs to a study of T cell changes during pregnancy in multiple sclerosis. This CDR3 contains 16 residues. Germline CDR1 and CDR2: SQVTM and ANQGSEA. The ends lost 1 base at V and 9 bases at J; junction bases unmatched: 11. The sample was CD4+ T cells from peripheral blood mononuclear cells, taken in the second trimester of pregnancy. The receptor was derived from a female donor with multiple sclerosis, enrolled in a pregnancy study. The V gene is TRBV29-1, the J gene TRBJ1-6; 8 nucleotides agree with TRBD1. CDR3 sequence (DNA): TGCAGCGTTGAAGTGCCCTTAGACAGGGGTAGTTCACCCCTCCACTTT. It yields the protein CSVEVPLDRGSSPLHF.